One T cell receptor (beta chain) is described in this entry. No cognate antigen has been identified for it. Per-base quality was not reported, and no clone a single base away is much larger than it. Donors were healthy HIV-negative adults with no recently reported acute infections or vaccinations. All donors were Caucasian adults living in Nashville, Tennessee, USA. CD4+ T cells were enriched through magnetic negative selection, after which naive cells were positively selected on CD45RA and the remaining negative fraction served as the memory subset. Blood was obtained by leukapheresis, after which PBMCs were separated by Ficoll-Histopaque density gradient centrifugation and cryopreserved in liquid nitrogen vapor phase. Analytical flow cytometry was used to check the purity and quantity of each magnetically sorted T cell population. Genomic DNA was isolated from each sorted fraction and quantified by UV absorbance on a Nanodrop 2000c.

Per the germline V gene, KGHSH is the CDR1 and LQKENI is the CDR2. Inclusive of the bounding cysteine and phenylalanine, the CDR3 is 14 residues long. The read is trimmed to its CDR3 DNA, 42 bases read in frame from base 1. Trimmed from V: 8 bases; trimmed from J: 3 bases; junction bases lacking a gene match: 7. The sample is drawn from a study of shared clonotypes between healthy human individuals (dated by TCRdb to 2018 to 2020). Background on the whole study: Three men and two women, aged 18 to 49 years, made up the cohort. For each donor, CD4 naive and CD4 memory were each run on three plates, CD8 naive on two plates, and CD8 memory on one plate. To estimate repertoire size and how much clonotypes are shared between individuals, the study performed deep sequencing of blood TCR repertoires from about 5 healthy adults. Different laboratories and diverse techniques were used to prepare libraries and sequence TCR repertoires, to increase sequencing depth and limit assay-specific biases. Each donor's leukapheresis produced roughly between roughly 0.85 and 9.5 billion PBMCs.

Study-wide findings and limitations: Even with the large sequencing depth, rarefaction of the sorted-subset datasets indicated that sequencing was incomplete. Estimated clonotype richness was generally larger for naive than for memory subsets. Pairwise subsampling led to the expectation that sequencing depth would affect the degree of clonotype sharing among donors. Compared with non-shared clonotypes, the clonotypes found in all four sorted-subset donors had higher generation probabilities. Sampling was restricted to blood, and TCR repertoires in tissue are likely to differ from TCR repertoires in blood. Approximately 5% of naive CD4, 3% to 4% of naive CD8, approximately 2% of memory CD4, and approximately 0.4% of memory CD8 clonotypes were shared across a few donors. Because the study included a small number of donors, the genetic and exposure-history diversity represented was limited.

TCR CDR3 regions were amplified from genomic DNA by multiplex PCR using the deep immunoSEQ assay. Genomic DNA extracted from each cell subset was distributed evenly over all wells of several immunoSEQ 96-well plates, and each plate served as one replicate. For sorted subsets, 200 to 250 ng genomic DNA, equal to 25,000 to 35,000 T cell genomes, was loaded into each replicate PCR. Purified libraries were measured with a Qubit 3.0 fluorometer, size-checked on a Bioanalyzer 2100, and measured again with the KAPA Library Quantification kit. Each immunoSEQ 96-well plate was sequenced on its own single-read 150-cycle Illumina NextSeq 550 flow cell. Per the source publication's procedure: Because the immunoSEQ output included only junctional sequences and no quality scores, the filtering could not be the same as the filtering used for full-length reads. To assign V/J genes and CDR3, sequences were annotated using PyIR, a Python wrapper for IgBLAST v1.9, with IMGT germline references. Reads with weak V/J assignments (E-value above 1e-6), missing CDR3, stop codons, out-of-frame junctions, or ambiguous translated residues were removed. V3J clonotypes were defined by identical inferred V gene, J gene, and CDR3 amino acid sequence. Percentage overlap between repertoires was computed as shared unique clonotypes divided by the size of the smaller repertoire. Repertoire richness was assessed with RTK rarefaction, the Chao1 estimator, and Recon v2.1 estimates of unobserved clonotypes. OLGA was used to compute generation probabilities for all TCRbeta clonotypes that the gDNA method yielded from a handful of donors. TCRdb mirrors the immuneACCESS table, restricted to in-frame sequences. Some clones are absent from its copies; in checked studies, under half trace to an unresolved V gene, and the reason for the others is unknown. That table furnishes V, J and clone size, whereas the DNA furnished D and trimming. This sample comprises over a million clones, 95% to 99% of them detected only once. Clones ranked in the top ten supply about 0.42% of the sample.

The V gene is TRBV18 and the J gene is TRBJ2-3; the junction holds 8 bases that match TRBD1. This receptor was taken from a man aged 25 to 45 in good health. The source material was naive CD4+ T cells sorted from blood. The intended sense of this specimen's cell subset or site label: CD45RA+ positively selected. The nucleotide sequence is TGTGCCAGCAATCCAGGGGGCTGGACAGATACGCAGTATTTT. This translates into CASNPGGWTDTQYF. Extended through the reference TRBV18 and TRBJ2-3 proteins, this CDR3 yields the full variable domain: NAGVMQNPRHLVRRRGQEARLRCSPMKGHSHVYWYRQLPEEGLKFMVYLQKENIIDESGMPKERFSAEFPKEGPSILRIQQVVRGDSAAYFCASNPGGWTDTQYFGPGTRLTVL.